This T cell receptor (beta chain) was identified in a study of T cell responses to AZD1222 COVID-19 vaccine (dated by TCRdb to the early 2020s). Study-level background: TCR sequencing covered 233 trial participants: 207 given two doses of AZD1222 and approximately 26 given two doses of MenACWY control vaccine. Trial participants were enrolled by age into 18-55, 56-69 and 70-plus year subgroups, with roughly 150, 30 and 60 TCR-sequenced participants respectively.

The CDR3 regions of human TCRbeta chains were analyzed by immunosequencing. The authors' pipeline ran thus. Repertoire TCRs were checked for matches against a reference library of SARS-CoV-2-specific TCRs that had been generated using the MIRA antigen-specificity platform. Breadth was defined as the fraction of unique TCRs that were SARS-CoV-2-associated, and depth was defined as the fraction of total T cells that were SARS-CoV-2-associated. Using the MIRA data, each spike-specific TCR was mapped to the spike region that the TCR reacts to and placed in a CD4 or CD8 class. Log10-transformed breadth and depth values were compared by one-way ANOVA with Sidak's multiple comparisons tests. This is the immuneACCESS table as TCRdb keeps it, with only in-frame sequences that have V and J called. A part of the clones is gone; compared with another copy, unresolved V genes explain less than half, and the rest is unexplained. That table supplies the V and J calls and clone size; D and trimming were determined from the DNA. The sample table holds under 150,000 clones, of which 92% were seen once. The ten largest account for more than 1.5% of the sample.

Turning to this clone: Its specific antigen is unknown. The record has no base qualities; no much larger clone is one base away.

Taken with the paper, the label for time point translates to: about 28 days (+/-7) after the second vaccine dose. AZD1222 recipients with second doses at about 4 weeks or about 12 weeks were pooled, because spike-specific TCR depth and breadth did not differ between schedules. Samples from vaccinated people were obtained from the UK trials COV001 and COV002, which included a single-blind randomized controlled phase 2/3 trial of AZD1222 (ChAdOx1 nCoV-19) in healthy adults. For TCRbeta chain sequencing, PBMC samples from trial participants were taken at day 0 and at day 28 after the second dose. Paper-wide results and their limitations: The 56-69-year group was small, and its depth increase did not reach significance, likely because of low power. Epitopes outside the regions mutated in the B.1.351 and B.1.1.7 variants were reportedly recognized by nearly half of the unique spike-specific TCRs. CD4 TCRs associated with the vaccine covered the entire spike protein, and the dominant responses were in regions 160-218 and 743-854. Conclusions about previously exposed vaccinees are limited because only six or seven AZD1222 recipients were SARS-CoV-2 seropositive at baseline. Because no samples from the day 14 peak response were available, repertoires could be characterized only after the peak T cell response. After two AZD1222 doses, both the breadth and the depth of spike-specific TCRs were significantly higher than at day 0 and than in MenACWY recipients. Most participants were white British and females outnumbered males, and the authors suggested that clonal diversity may have been underestimated.

Via the germline V gene, CDR1 is SGDLS and CDR2 YYNGEE. There are 14 amino acids in the CDR3, from cysteine to phenylalanine inclusive. Only CDR3 DNA is held: 42 bases, read in frame from base 1. V ends up 5 bases short and J 2 bases short, with an unmatched junction base count of 6. Sample: peripheral blood, taken 28 days after the second AZD1222 dose. This receptor was obtained from an adult who received the AZD1222 COVID-19 vaccine. Recombination connected TRBV9 to TRBJ1-2; TRBD1 agrees with 7 junctional bases. CDR3 reads: CASSRQGINYGYTF. Here is the DNA: TGTGCCAGCAGTAGACAGGGAATAAACTATGGCTACACCTTC.